These 29 T cell receptor beta chains originate from one sample sequenced in a study of graft-versus-host responses after intestinal transplantation. No antigen has been assigned to these receptors. Some clones are missing from TCRdb's copy, which holds only in-frame ones; the method was immunoSEQ multiplex PCR. The sample lists some 110,000 clones; approximately 90% were seen once. The sample here was unstimulated CD4+ T cells sorted from spleen or lymph node cells, taken before transplant. The receptor source for this set is a human donor who was the organ donor for an intestinal transplant.

The V and J genes are TRBV7-2 and TRBJ2-7; 11 bases line up with TRBD2. Germline CDR1 reads SGHTA; CDR2 reads FQGNSA. There are 15 residues in the CDR3. V shed 1 base, J shed 7 bases, and the junction held 6 bases outside the gene matches. The CDR3 protein is CASSLVLAGAREQYF. The CDR3 coding sequence is TGTGCCAGCAGCTTAGTACTAGCGGGAGCGAGGGAGCAGTACTTC.

This rearrangement joins TRBV29-1 to TRBJ2-5; 9 bases align to TRBD1. The germline V gene has CDR1 SQVTM and CDR2 ANQGSEA. This CDR3 has 13 amino acids. After removal of 6 bases from V and 5 bases from J, the junction contained 7 bases not matched to a gene. The CDR3 is CSVGTGRRETQYF. CDR3 sequence (DNA): TGCAGCGTGGGGACAGGGAGACGTGAGACCCAGTACTTC. The variable domain in full, with the rest retrieved from reference TRBV29-1 and TRBJ2-5, is SAVISQKPSRDICQRGTSLTIQCQVDSQVTMMFWYRQQPGQSLTLIATANQGSEATYESGFVIDKFPISRPNLTFSTLTVSNMSPEDSSIYLCSVGTGRRETQYFGPGTRLLVL.

This chain joins TRBV19 and TRBJ2-3; TRBD1 agrees at 9 bases. V shed 2 bases, J shed 4 bases, and the junction held 4 bases outside the gene matches. Germline CDR1 LNHDA, CDR2 SQIVND (reference sequence). The CDR3 contains 15 residues. CDR3 bases: TGTGCCAGTAGTATACGGGACAGGGTATCAGATACGCAGTATTTT. Encoded protein: CASSIRDRVSDTQYF.

The V call is TRBV5-4, the J call TRBJ2-1; 7 bases align to TRBD2. This CDR3 is 16 amino acids long. Per the germline V gene, CDR1 is SGHNT and CDR2 is YYREEE (reference sequence). V shed 0 bases and J 6 bases; nucleotides not matched to a gene: 9. The CDR3 sequence is CASSLGGLGLLNEQFF. CDR3 DNA: TGTGCCAGCAGCTTGGGTGGACTAGGGCTCCTCAATGAGCAGTTCTTC.

The rearrangement joins TRBV6-6 to TRBJ2-7; D gene unclear. Trimming cost V 8 bases and J 6 bases, with 20 bases left between them. This CDR3 is 14 amino acids long. Germline V CDR1 and CDR2: MNHNY, SVGAGI (reference sequence). This CDR3 reads CASRSSPISREQYF. The CDR3 coding sequence is TGTGCCAGCCGGAGTAGCCCGATCTCCCGCGAGCAGTACTTC.

V gene TRBV6-1 combines with J gene TRBJ2-5, with D possibly TRBD1 on 6 matching bases. CDR3 length: 15 amino acids. Germline V gives CDR1 MNHNS, CDR2 SASEGT. Trimming took off 1 base at V and 5 bases at J, with 14 bases between the two ends. This CDR3 is CASSEVWDMGETQYF. CDR3 bases: TGTGCCAGCAGTGAAGTATGGGACATGGGGGAGACCCAGTACTTC.

The chain carries TRBV6-1 and TRBJ1-1, with a weak D call TRBD1 (5 bases). CDR3 length equals 13 residues. V lost 7 bases, J lost 1 base, and 10 bases lay in between. Germline V gives CDR1 MNHNS, CDR2 SASEGT. CDR3 sequence: CASILTGNTEAFF. The CDR3 nucleotides are TGTGCCAGCATCCTTACAGGGAACACTGAAGCTTTCTTT.

The chain is built from TRBV27 and TRBJ2-7; 10 nucleotides line up with TRBD1. This CDR3 is 13 amino acids long. V lost 6 bases and J lost 3; bases outside the gene matches: 2. CDR1 is MNHEY and CDR2 is SMNVEV in the germline V gene (reference sequence). The CDR3 loop reads CASSWDRGYEQYF. The CDR3 DNA follows: TGTGCCAGCAGCTGGGACAGGGGCTACGAGCAGTACTTC.

The rearrangement links TRBV6-1 to TRBJ2-7; TRBD2 aligns across 10 bases. V lost 5 bases and J lost 3; bases outside the gene matches: 4. Germline lookup yields CDR1 MNHNS and CDR2 SASEGT. The CDR3 is made up of 14 amino acids. CDR3 region: CASSSWTSGYEQYF. DNA of the CDR3: TGTGCCAGCAGTTCCTGGACTAGCGGCTACGAGCAGTACTTC.

This chain joins TRBV18 and TRBJ2-7; 8 bases map to TRBD1. Germline V gene data show CDR1 as KGHSH and CDR2 as LQKENI. CDR3 length: 16 residues. The trim removed 3 bases at V and 1 base at J, leaving 8 bases unmatched. The CDR3 protein is CASSPGYDRGSYEQYF. CDR3 DNA: TGTGCCAGCTCACCGGGTTACGACAGGGGTTCCTACGAGCAGTACTTC.

V gene TRBV7-9 combines with J gene TRBJ2-7; possibly TRBD2 for D (5 bases). The V gene lost 4 bases and the J gene lost 0 bases, with 7 bases spanning the gap. Germline assignment: CDR1 SEHNR and CDR2 FQNEAQ (reference sequence). The CDR3 covers 13 residues. In DNA, the CDR3 is TGTGCCAGCAGCTCGAGGGCCTCCTACGAGCAGTACTTC. Translation gives CASSSRASYEQYF.

The V call is TRBV7-6, the J call TRBJ1-5; D possibly corresponds to TRBD1 (5 bases). CDR3 size: 14 residues. V shed 1 base and J shed 7 bases, with 11 bases lying between them. Germline V gene sequence: CDR1 SGHVS, CDR2 FNYEAQ. CDR3 bases: TGTGCCAGCAGCTTAGTGGGGGGAGAACAGCCCCAGCATTTT. As protein: CASSLVGGEQPQHF.

This chain uses TRBV5-4 with TRBJ1-5; tentatively, D is TRBD1 (5 bases). The CDR3 loop spans 16 amino acids. The germline gives CDR1 SGHNT, CDR2 YYREEE (reference sequence). V lost 3 bases, J lost 1 base, and 14 bases lay in between. This CDR3 is CASSSDSRGSNQPQHF. CDR3 DNA: TGTGCCAGCAGCTCCGACTCGAGGGGAAGCAATCAGCCCCAGCATTTT. Variable domain in full (rest from reference TRBV5-4 and TRBJ1-5): ETGVTQSPTHLIKTRGQQVTLRCSSQSGHNTVSWYQQALGQGPQFIFQYYREEENGRGNFPPRFSGLQFPNYSSELNVNALELDDSALYLCASSSDSRGSNQPQHFGDGTRLSIL.

The chain links TRBV7-2 to TRBJ1-4, with 12 bases identical to TRBD1. This CDR3 is 16 amino acids long. With 0 bases clipped from V and 7 bases from J, the junction kept 3 bases outside the gene matches. Germline values: CDR1 SGHTA, CDR2 FQGNSA. The CDR3 region is CASSLAPGQGAEKLFF. The CDR3 bases are TGTGCCAGCAGCTTAGCGCCGGGACAGGGGGCTGAAAAACTGTTTTTT.

V is TRBV9 and J is TRBJ2-5; no definite D call. The germline CDR1 and CDR2 sequences are SGDLS and YYNGEE. The V end was cut by 0 bases, the J end by 1 base, with 10 bases between. This CDR3 is 15 amino acids long. In nucleotides, the CDR3 is TGTGCCAGCAGCGTAGGGGTGGGAATCCAAGAGACCCAGTACTTC. It codes for CASSVGVGIQETQYF.

In its sample, this clone was seen a few times. The chain links TRBV19 to TRBJ2-7; 9 bases are shared with TRBD2. The CDR3 consists of 15 residues. V shed 3 bases, J shed 0 bases, and the junction held 3 bases outside the gene matches. Germline V CDR1 and CDR2: LNHDA, SQIVND (reference sequence). The CDR3 DNA reads TGTGCCAGTAGTATTCTTAGCGGGAGCTCCTACGAGCAGTACTTC. This encodes CASSILSGSSYEQYF.

The chain recombines TRBV4-1 with TRBJ2-7; D is perhaps TRBD1 or TRBD2 (6 bases each). Per germline, CDR1 MGHRA and CDR2 YSYEKL. The CDR3 spans 15 residues. Trimming shortened V by 2 bases and J by 3 bases, and 14 bases separated the two germline ends. The CDR3 nucleotides are TGCGCCAGCAGCCAATACGGGGGCAAAAACTACGAGCAGTACTTC. Translated, it gives CASSQYGGKNYEQYF.

This rearrangement joins TRBV6-5 to TRBJ2-3; D is perhaps TRBD1 (5 bases). The CDR3 covers 13 residues. CDR1 is MNHEY, CDR2 SVGAGI, per germline. V lost 6 bases and J 3 bases, leaving 10 bases between the germline ends. CDR3 in amino acids: CASRVQATDTQYF. CDR3 in DNA: TGTGCCAGCAGGGTACAGGCGACAGATACGCAGTATTTT.

This clone was seen only once. The chain joins TRBV6-5 to TRBJ1-5; D remains unclear. V lost 5 bases, J lost 8 bases, and 13 bases lay in between. Germline values: CDR1 MNHEY, CDR2 SVGAGI. The CDR3 is 13 residues long. CDR3 sequence (DNA): TGTGCCAGCAGTGAAACTCGAAGGGAGCCCCAGCATTTT. This codes for CASSETRREPQHF.

The chain is built from TRBV7-8 and TRBJ1-1; D possibly corresponds to TRBD1 (5 bases). Germline assignment: CDR1 SGHVS and CDR2 FQNEAQ. The CDR3 length is 14 residues. Trimming took off 2 bases at V and 4 bases at J, with 11 bases between the two ends. This CDR3 is CASSLFREGTEAFF. CDR3 coding DNA: TGTGCCAGCAGCTTATTCAGGGAGGGCACTGAAGCTTTCTTT.

The V gene is TRBV6-1, the J gene TRBJ2-7; D might be TRBD2 (5 bases). The CDR3 consists of 15 residues. Looked up from germline, CDR1 is MNHNS and CDR2 is SASEGT. The germline V and J ends were trimmed by 6 bases and 0 bases, with 15 bases remaining between them. Here the CDR3 DNA reads TGTGCCAGCAGACCCCGCGAGGGTCCCTCCTACGAGCAGTACTTC. It translates to CASRPREGPSYEQYF.

The CDR3 here is CASSRTGNTEAFF. In nucleotides, the CDR3 is TGCGCCAGCAGCAGGACGGGGAACACTGAAGCTTTCTTT. V usage is TRBV5-1 and J usage is TRBJ1-1; D uncertain. CDR1 SGHRS and CDR2 YFSETQ come from the germline V gene. There are 13 residues in the CDR3. Trimming shortened V by 4 bases and J by 1 base, and 8 bases separated the two germline ends.

The chain recombines TRBV6-6 with TRBJ1-2; D is unresolved. The length of the CDR3 is 11 residues. Between the trimmed V and J ends, which lost 6 bases and 4 bases, there was a span of 6 bases. The germline V gene has CDR1 MNHNY and CDR2 SVGAGI (reference sequence). The CDR3 reads CASRGVYGYTF. The CDR3 DNA reads TGTGCCAGCAGGGGTGTCTATGGCTACACCTTC.

About this clone: Other DNA sequences from this sample encode an identical CDR3 as well. The CDR3 DNA follows: TGCAGTGCTAACCTACTAGTGGCTCAGTTCTTC. Translated, it gives CSANLLVAQFF. The rearrangement uses TRBV20-1 and TRBJ2-1; tentatively, D is TRBD2 (5 bases). The CDR3 length is 11 residues. CDR1 is DFQATT and CDR2 is SNEGSKA in the germline V gene (reference sequence). Trimming cost V 4 bases and J 13 bases, with 14 bases left between them.

The rearrangement uses TRBV11-2 and TRBJ2-7; D is undetermined. The CDR3 sequence is 13 residues long. V dropped 0 bases and J dropped 6 bases, with 9 bases sitting between them. Germline V CDR1 and CDR2: SGHAT, FQNNGV. The CDR3 sequence is CASSLEPRREQYF. As DNA, the CDR3 is TGTGCCAGCAGCTTAGAGCCGAGACGCGAGCAGTACTTC.

This clone is judged medium-sized (0.01 to 0.1%). The rearrangement joins TRBV10-3 to TRBJ1-4; D is possibly TRBD1 (6 bases). Germline V gene data show CDR1 as ENHRY and CDR2 as SYGVKD. Deletions cut 7 bases from V and 5 bases from J, with 11 bases between. This CDR3 has 13 amino acids. CDR3 DNA: TGTGCCATCACTCCGGGACACAATGAAAAACTGTTTTTT. This gives the protein CAITPGHNEKLFF.

This chain uses TRBV15 with TRBJ2-1; no clear D. The CDR3 has 16 residues. Trimming stripped 1 base from V and 2 bases from J, with 12 bases between. Germline CDR1 reads LNHNV; CDR2 reads YYDKDF (reference sequence). The DNA for the CDR3 is TGTGCCACCAGCAGAGGGGTAGGAGAACCCTACAATGAGCAGTTCTTC. This sequence encodes CATSRGVGEPYNEQFF. Based on the CDR3 plus reference TRBV15 and TRBJ2-1, the full variable domain is DAMVIQNPRYQVTQFGKPVTLSCSQTLNHNVMYWYQQKSSQAPKLLFHYYDKDFNNEADTPDNFQSRRPNTSFCFLDIRSPGLGDTAMYLCATSRGVGEPYNEQFFGPGTRLTVL.

In DNA form, the CDR3 reads TGTGCCAGCAGCGCGAGGGACAGGGGGAGTTCAGATACGCAGTATTTT. Translated, it gives CASSARDRGSSDTQYF. The chain carries TRBV7-8 and TRBJ2-3; 11 nucleotides agree with TRBD1. The CDR3 extends over 16 amino acids. V was clipped by 5 bases and J by 4 bases; unmatched bases: 8. Germline V gives CDR1 SGHVS, CDR2 FQNEAQ.

This clone has just a few counts. The chain carries TRBV6-5 and TRBJ1-1, with 7 bases fitting TRBD1. The CDR3 has 15 amino acids. Germline trimming cut 5 bases from V and 1 base from J; bases unmatched to any gene: 7. Germline V CDR1 and CDR2: MNHEY, SVGAGI. The CDR3 is CASSVSGTANTEAFF. The CDR3 DNA reads as TGTGCCAGCAGTGTTTCCGGGACAGCGAACACTGAAGCTTTCTTT.